This passage covers 23 T cell receptor beta chains from one sample sequenced in a study of blood T cell repertoires in COVID-19. Profiled with immunoSEQ multiplex PCR; TCRdb holds only in-frame clones, not every one. This table has more than 100,000 clones, about nine tenths appearing once. The material sequenced was peripheral blood. The receptors come from a man aged 40-50 years with acute or convalescent COVID-19.

The genes are TRBV6-1 and TRBJ1-2, with no clear D. CDR3 size: 13 residues. CDR1 and CDR2 (germline): MNHNS, SASEGT. V lost 1 base, J lost 6 bases, and 9 bases lay in between. CDR3 protein: CASSEVPSDGYTF. CDR3 coding DNA: TGTGCCAGCAGTGAAGTGCCTAGCGATGGCTACACCTTC.

This clone appeared a few times. CDR3 protein: CAWRRTSGKETQYF. CDR3 nucleotides: TGTGCCTGGAGGAGGACTAGCGGGAAAGAGACCCAGTACTTC. The chain couples TRBV30 to TRBJ2-5; TRBD2 agrees at 12 bases. CDR3 length: 14 residues. The germline V gene has CDR1 GTSNPN and CDR2 SVGIG (reference sequence). V shed 3 bases and J 3 bases; nucleotides not matched to a gene: 2.

V gene TRBV2 combines with J gene TRBJ1-5; 7 bases are a match to TRBD1. Trimming removed 4 bases from V and 4 bases from J; junction bases left unmatched: 10. The CDR3 totals 16 residues. Germline V gives CDR1 SNHLY, CDR2 FYNNEI. The CDR3 protein is CASSGEGQVWNQPQHF. The CDR3, as DNA: TGTGCCAGCAGTGGAGAAGGACAGGTTTGGAATCAGCCCCAGCATTTT.

J is TRBJ1-1 and V is TRBV6-5; 7 nucleotides line up with TRBD1. Per the germline V gene, CDR1 is MNHEY and CDR2 is SVGAGI. There are 14 residues in the CDR3. V dropped 6 bases and J dropped 0; count of bases not matched to a gene: 4. CDR3 DNA: TGTGCCAGCAGGCCGGGACAGATGAACACTGAAGCTTTCTTT. Its protein product is CASRPGQMNTEAFF.

This clone appeared once. V usage is TRBV7-8 and J usage is TRBJ1-2, with a possible D match to TRBD1 (6 bases). The CDR3 is made up of 13 amino acids. Germline-derived CDR1 and CDR2 are SGHVS and FQNEAQ. The germline V and J ends were trimmed by 4 bases and 4 bases, with 10 bases remaining between them. In DNA, the CDR3 is TGTGCCAGCAGCTCTACAGGGCTCTATGGCTACACCTTC. It encodes CASSSTGLYGYTF.

The CDR3 DNA follows: TGCGCCAGCAGCCTCCGGGGTCCAACTGAAGCTTTCTTT. It codes for CASSLRGPTEAFF. V is TRBV4-3 and J is TRBJ1-1; no definite D call. Trimming removed 4 bases at V and 5 bases at J, with 11 bases between. Germline-derived CDR1 and CDR2 are LGHNA and YSLEER. CDR3 length: 13 amino acids.

The V gene is TRBV3-1 (or the pseudogene TRBV3-2), the J gene TRBJ1-5; 7 bases map to TRBD1. The CDR3 contains 14 residues. The J segment lost 4 bases and the V segment lost 4 bases, leaving 4 bases of the junction unmatched. Germline CDR1 and CDR2: LGHDT and YNNKEL (reference sequence). The CDR3 DNA sequence: TGTGCCAGCAGCCCCGGGACAGTGAATCAGCCCCAGCATTTT. Protein: CASSPGTVNQPQHF.

A remark on this clone: Other DNA sequences in this specimen translate into the identical CDR3. The genes are TRBV5-1 and TRBJ1-1; D gene ambiguous. CDR3 length equals 16 residues. V was pared by 2 bases and J by 1 base, with 15 bases between. The germline V gene encodes CDR1 SGHRS and CDR2 YFSETQ. Written as DNA, the CDR3 is TGCGCCAGCAGCTTTGGGAGGTGGGAGGCGAACACTGAAGCTTTCTTT. It encodes CASSFGRWEANTEAFF.

The sample holds one count of this clone. This sequence joins TRBV15 and TRBJ2-1, with 8 bases fitting TRBD2. Germline V lookup: CDR1 LNHNV, CDR2 YYDKDF (reference sequence). CDR3 length: 17 residues. After removal of 2 bases from V and 7 bases from J, the junction contained 13 bases not matched to a gene. The CDR3 coding sequence is TGTGCCACCAGCAGATATAACAGCGGGGGCACGGGAAATGAGCAGTTCTTC. Translating it yields CATSRYNSGGTGNEQFF.

The chain is built from TRBV6-2 or TRBV6-3 and TRBJ2-1, with 8 nucleotides matching TRBD2. Germline V gene lookup returns CDR1 MNHEY and CDR2 SVGEGT. The CDR3 spans 12 residues. Unmatched junction bases numbered 1, after V lost 3 bases and J lost 9 bases. CDR3 nucleotides: TGTGCCAGCAGTTATAGCGGGGTTGAGCAGTTCTTC. Its translation: CASSYSGVEQFF.

The chain carries TRBV3-1 (or the pseudogene TRBV3-2) and TRBJ2-1; TRBD2 matches 8 bases. Germline trimming cut 0 bases from V and 3 bases from J; bases unmatched to any gene: 7. The CDR3 is 17 amino acids. Per germline, CDR1 LGHDT and CDR2 YNNKEL (reference sequence). The CDR3 coding sequence is TGTGCCAGCAGCCAAGATCTCGGGGGGGGCTTCTACAATGAGCAGTTCTTC. It translates to CASSQDLGGGFYNEQFF.

The chain has TRBV14 and TRBJ1-4; 8 nucleotides match TRBD1. CDR3 length: 14 amino acids. V was clipped by 6 bases and J by 7 bases; unmatched bases: 7. Germline V gene data show CDR1 as SGHDN and CDR2 as FVKESK. CDR3 nucleotide sequence: TGTGCCAGCAGACGGACAGGGTTGGCTGAAAAACTGTTTTTT. It translates to CASRRTGLAEKLFF.

This clone was found a few times. The genes are TRBV6-5 and TRBJ1-4, with D possibly matching TRBD1 (6 bases). Trimming took 6 bases from V and 6 from J, leaving 14 bases between them. The V gene's germline CDR1 is MNHEY and CDR2 SVGAGI. There are 14 residues in the CDR3. CDR3 sequence reads: CASRPGTSDEKLFF. Written as DNA, the CDR3 is TGTGCCAGCAGGCCCGGGACATCGGATGAAAAACTGTTTTTT.

The table lists this clone with a count of one. The rearrangement uses TRBV19 and TRBJ2-1; D is perhaps TRBD2 (6 bases). The V and J ends lost 5 bases and 9 bases respectively, with 14 bases between them. Germline V gene lookup returns CDR1 LNHDA and CDR2 SQIVND (reference sequence). This CDR3 region has 13 residues. The chain's CDR3 is CASSRGFVGEQFF. CDR3 DNA sequence: TGTGCCAGTAGTCGGGGGTTCGTTGGTGAGCAGTTCTTC.

The CDR3 sequence: CASSRDRGGEKLFF. The CDR3 DNA reads TGTGCCAGCAGCCGGGACAGGGGTGGTGAAAAACTGTTTTTT. The chain is built from TRBV7-9 and TRBJ1-4; 10 bases map to TRBD1. This CDR3 spans 14 amino acids. V gave up 5 bases and J gave up 7 bases; unmatched junction bases: 4. Germline V gives CDR1 SEHNR, CDR2 FQNEAQ (reference sequence).

V usage is TRBV2 and J usage is TRBJ1-5, with D possibly being TRBD1 (5 bases). Per the germline V gene, CDR1 is SNHLY and CDR2 is FYNNEI. The CDR3 covers 13 residues. Deletions cut 2 bases from V and 6 bases from J, with 8 bases between. The DNA for the CDR3 is TGTGCCAGCAGTGAACAGGGCACTCAGCCCCAGCATTTT. Protein: CASSEQGTQPQHF.

V gene TRBV6-5 combines with J gene TRBJ1-5; 11 bases are shared with TRBD1. Germline assignment: CDR1 MNHEY and CDR2 SVGAGI. V was clipped by 6 bases and J by 5 bases; unmatched bases: 3. This CDR3 comprises 14 residues. The CDR3 DNA follows: TGTGCCAGCAGCCTGGACAGGGGGCATCAGCCCCAGCATTTT. Its protein is CASSLDRGHQPQHF.

The V gene is TRBV7-2, the J gene TRBJ1-6; a weak D match, TRBD1 (6 bases). V dropped 5 bases and J dropped 2 bases, with 19 bases sitting between them. The germline V gene has CDR1 SGHTA and CDR2 FQGNSA. The CDR3 sequence is 18 residues long. CDR3 sequence reads: CASSLGGAPGPYNSPLHF. CDR3 DNA: TGTGCCAGCAGCCTGGGGGGGGCCCCGGGCCCCTATAATTCACCCCTCCACTTT.

The gene calls are TRBV12-3 or TRBV12-4 and TRBJ2-7; perhaps TRBD2 as D (6 bases). The V and J ends lost 8 bases and 8 bases respectively, with 16 bases between them. The CDR3 has 12 residues. CDR3 DNA sequence: TGTGCCAGCGGCCCAAACCGGGAGCAGCAGTACTTC. This gives the protein CASGPNREQQYF.

The V and J genes are TRBV6-5 and TRBJ1-6; 7 bases line up with TRBD1. The CDR3 contains 16 residues. With 2 bases clipped from V and 10 bases from J, the junction kept 11 bases outside the gene matches. Germline V gene lookup returns CDR1 MNHEY and CDR2 SVGAGI. CDR3 in DNA: TGTGCCAGCAGTTACGGAATAAGACAGGGTAACTCACCCCTCCACTTT. Encoded protein: CASSYGIRQGNSPLHF.

The V call is TRBV18, the J call TRBJ1-5; no clear D gene. This CDR3 contains 17 residues. V lost 2 bases to trimming and J lost 2 bases, with 16 bases between them. Per the germline V gene, CDR1 is KGHSH and CDR2 is LQKENI. CDR3 DNA sequence: TGTGCCAGCTCACCAAAGGAGGGTCTTAGGGGCAATCAGCCCCAGCATTTT. Translation gives CASSPKEGLRGNQPQHF.

The CDR3 nucleotides read TGTGCCAGCAGTACCCAGACACTTTTGAACTATGGCTACACCTTC. Its translation is CASSTQTLLNYGYTF. The J gene is TRBJ1-2, the V gene TRBV6-5, with D uncertain. Deletions cut 5 bases from V and 2 bases from J, with 15 bases between. The germline V gene encodes CDR1 MNHEY and CDR2 SVGAGI. The CDR3 sequence is 15 residues long.

V is TRBV21-1 and J is TRBJ2-3; TRBD2 reflects the table's D call only, with no check against the DNA. TRBV21-1 is deemed a pseudogene. The CDR3 sequence is 13 residues long. CDR3 residues: CASRDCGADTQYF. The CDR3 nucleotides are TGTGCCAGCAGGGACTGTGGAGCAGATACGCAGTATTTT.